The entry that follows covers one T cell receptor (beta chain) sequence. This clonotype was seen many times. This receptor's antigen is unknown. It has no much larger one-base neighbor in the sample; base qualities were not kept. TCR beta CDR3 regions were amplified from RNA transcripts. The TCR CDR3 was subjected to a first round of RT-PCR using the HTBI primer set and the Qiagen OneStep RT-PCR kit. Libraries were constructed in a second round of multiplex PCR, after which size selection and purification were carried out. Libraries were sequenced paired-end with 100 bp reads on an Illumina HiSeq2000. In the authors' own workflow: Raw data were processed with SOAPnuke, discarding reads with adapters, uncalled bases, mean Phred below 15, or no exact constant-primer or identifier match. COPE v1.2.5 was used to merge high-quality paired reads, and clonotypes were defined as unique nucleotide sequences. Clonotypes were aligned to IMGT TRBV, TRBD and TRBJ reference segments using MiTCR v1.1. Only V-J combinations with frequency above 0.0001, covering approximately 99% of repertoires, were analysed. The TCS score was defined as the ratio of F50 (clonal expansion) to E x V (chaos), calculated using BLOSUM62-based TCRdist between CDR3 peptides within each V-J. Welch's t-statistics and random forest reduced 514 V-J features to about 12, which were used in a naive Bayes classifier (R e1071). TCRdb ran its own pipeline on the public reads, namely fastp trimming at Q25 and MiXCR clone calling, and kept in-frame beta chains. Rows merge per CDR3 protein into single entries with the most common DNA and genes. TCRdb's processing, not the authors' own work, is the source of the V and J calls. Recorded for this sample are over 350,000 distinct CDR3 sequences; roughly 14% of them occurred a single time. Jointly, the top ten make up 13% of the sample.

These data originate in a study of T cells in Graves' hyperthyroidism and ophthalmopathy (dated by TCRdb to the late 2010s). With regard to the full study: Peripheral blood was sampled at the time of initial diagnosis, prior to any treatment. In roughly six Graves' hyperthyroidism patients, the study also compared T-cell repertoires from thyroid tissue with T-cell repertoires from blood. To identify TCR V-J signatures that set the groups apart, the researchers used a discovery cohort of 95 to 100 patients, made up of 40 to 45 with Graves' ophthalmopathy and 57 with stable Graves' hyperthyroidism. According to the paper, TCR Vbeta CDR3 sequencing was carried out on 135 peripheral blood samples, which came from approximately 43 ophthalmopathy, about 75 hyperthyroidism and roughly 17 progressor patients. The roughly 100 discovery patients were divided at random into training and test sets in a 7:3 ratio. After sampling, hyperthyroidism patients received methimazole starting at 30 mg daily, and ophthalmopathy patients received high-dose intravenous methylprednisolone. Prospective prediction of ophthalmopathy was tested in an independent validation cohort consisting of roughly 19 hyperthyroidism patients and about 17 patients who later progressed to ophthalmopathy.

Results the study describes overall, beyond this receptor: Sample size was not statistically predetermined, and investigators were not blinded to group allocation. Ophthalmopathy was separated from stable hyperthyroidism by a 13 V-J signature model, with 85% to 90% sensitivity and 81% to 82% specificity obtained in cross-validation and 80%/75% obtained in testing. In validation, the model predicted progression to ophthalmopathy with over 65% sensitivity and approximately 74% specificity, a median of 6.5 months before onset. Most expanded thyroid clonotypes (frequency above 0.001) were also detected in blood, suggesting blood repertoires may reflect thyroid immune responses.

Ophthalmopathy patients had moderately to severely active disease, Clinical Activity Score of at least 3, NOSPECS grade of at least 4, and duration under 3 months. Patients with uncontrolled infections, other autoimmune diseases, pregnancy or lactation were excluded. Diagnoses were based on clinical symptoms, serum thyroxine and TRAb, thyroid ultrasound and orbital computed tomography. PBMCs were separated from 10 ml of fresh peripheral blood using Ficoll-Paque density gradient centrifugation. Total RNA was extracted with Trizol reagent, and quality was checked on an Agilent 2100 Bioanalyzer. According to the germline V gene, CDR1 reads SGHAT and CDR2 reads FQNNGV. Including the terminal cysteine and phenylalanine, the CDR3 comprises 14 residues. The retained sequence is limited to the CDR3, 42 bases, with the frame set at the first base. Trimming removed 8 bases from V and 1 base from J, leaving 15 bases between the germline ends.

The TCR originated in a man aged 18 to 35 with Graves' ophthalmopathy. The material sequenced was blood. The V and J genes are TRBV11-2 and TRBJ2-7; TRBD1 is a weak D gene call, 6 bases matching. The CDR3 sequence is CASQLQGSSYEQYF. The DNA sequence is TGTGCCAGCCAGCTCCAGGGGTCTTCCTACGAGCAGTACTTC. Joined to the reference TRBV11-2 and TRBJ2-7 proteins, this CDR3 gives the full variable domain: EAGVAQSPRYKIIEKRQSVAFWCNPISGHATLYWYQQILGQGPKLLIQFQNNGVVDDSQLPKDRFSAERLKGVDSTLKIQPAKLEDSAVYLCASQLQGSSYEQYFGPGTRLTVT.